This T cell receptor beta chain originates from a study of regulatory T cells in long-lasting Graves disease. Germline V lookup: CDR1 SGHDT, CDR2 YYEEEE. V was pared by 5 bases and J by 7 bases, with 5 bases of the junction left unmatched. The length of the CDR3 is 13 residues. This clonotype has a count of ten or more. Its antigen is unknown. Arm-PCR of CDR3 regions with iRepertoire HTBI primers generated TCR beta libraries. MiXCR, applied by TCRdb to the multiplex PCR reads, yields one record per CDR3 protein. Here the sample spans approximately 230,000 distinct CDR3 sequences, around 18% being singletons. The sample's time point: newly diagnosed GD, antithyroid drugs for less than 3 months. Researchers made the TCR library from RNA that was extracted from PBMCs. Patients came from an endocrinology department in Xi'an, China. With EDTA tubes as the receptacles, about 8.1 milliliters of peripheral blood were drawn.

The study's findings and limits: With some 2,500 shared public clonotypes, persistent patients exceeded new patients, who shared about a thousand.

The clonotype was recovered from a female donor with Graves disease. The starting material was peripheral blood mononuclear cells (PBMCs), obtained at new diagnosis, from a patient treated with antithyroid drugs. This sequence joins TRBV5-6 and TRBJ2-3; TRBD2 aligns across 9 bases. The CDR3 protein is CASRVLAGNTQYF. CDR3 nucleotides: TGTGCCAGCAGGGTTCTAGCGGGGAATACGCAGTATTTT.